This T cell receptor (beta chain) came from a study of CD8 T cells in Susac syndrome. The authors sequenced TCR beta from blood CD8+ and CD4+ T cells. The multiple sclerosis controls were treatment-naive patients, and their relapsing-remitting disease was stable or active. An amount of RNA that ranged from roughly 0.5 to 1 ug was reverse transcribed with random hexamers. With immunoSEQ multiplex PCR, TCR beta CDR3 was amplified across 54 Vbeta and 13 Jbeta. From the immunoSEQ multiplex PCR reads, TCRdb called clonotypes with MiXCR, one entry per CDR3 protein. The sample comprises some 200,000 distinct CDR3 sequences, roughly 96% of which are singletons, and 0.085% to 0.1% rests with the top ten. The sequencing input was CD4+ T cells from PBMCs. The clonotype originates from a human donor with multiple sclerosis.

DNA of the CDR3: TGTGCCAGCAGATGGAGTGTTTCCTACAATGAGCAGTTCTTC. Translation: CASRWSVSYNEQFF. This rearrangement joins TRBV7-2 to TRBJ2-1; D ambiguous. The V end lost 6 bases, the J end lost 1 base, and 10 bases lay between the germline ends. Germline CDR1 and CDR2: SGHTA and FQGNSA. This CDR3 has 14 residues.